The rows below give T cell receptor beta chains drawn from one sample of a study of T cell responses to AZD1222 COVID-19 vaccine. Assay used: immunoSEQ multiplex PCR; TCRdb lists only in-frame clones, some missing. The sample has under 150,000 clones; approximately 84% are singletons. The sample was peripheral blood, taken on day 0 of AZD1222 vaccination. The origin of the receptors is an adult in good health. CDR3s include the opening cysteine and the closing phenylalanine or tryptophan. A D gene is named only where the DNA matches it firmly. Only part of the rows carry a size: once, few, many, or a class if the clone is expanded.

D gene	V gene	J gene	clone size	CDR3 protein	CDR3 DNA
.	TRBV4-2	TRBJ1-5	.	CASSRIQGSNQPQHF	TGTGCCAGCAGCCGCATACAGGGAAGCAATCAGCCCCAGCATTTT
.	TRBV7-2	TRBJ1-5	.	CASSLNGWGLSEPQHF	TGTGCCAGCAGCTTAAATGGCTGGGGGTTATCCGAGCCCCAGCATTTT
.	TRBV28	TRBJ1-2	.	CASSLPGYYGYTF	TGTGCCAGCAGTTTACCGGGGTACTATGGCTACACCTTC
.	TRBV6-5	TRBJ2-1	once	CASSYEVGVNNEQFF	TGTGCCAGCAGTTACGAGGTGGGAGTCAACAATGAGCAGTTCTTC
TRBD1	TRBV2	TRBJ1-3	.	CASSRTGGSGNTIYF	TGTGCCAGCAGTCGGACAGGGGGCTCTGGAAACACCATATATTTT
.	TRBV7-8	TRBJ1-4	.	CASSLGNAGEKLFF	TGTGCCAGCAGCTTAGGGAACGCTGGGGAAAAACTGTTTTTT
TRBD1	TRBV24-1	TRBJ1-1	once	CATSDETGGGEAFF	TGTGCCACCAGTGATGAGACAGGGGGAGGTGAAGCTTTCTTT
.	TRBV24-1	TRBJ1-2	.	CATSDRPRGGYTF	TGTGCCACCAGTGACCGACCCAGGGGCGGCTACACCTTC
.	TRBV28	TRBJ1-1	.	CASSPHLNTEAFF	TGTGCCAGCAGTCCACACCTGAACACTGAAGCTTTCTTT
TRBD1	TRBV28	TRBJ1-1	.	CASRHYRGKDTEAFF	TGTGCCAGCAGACATTACAGGGGTAAAGACACTGAAGCTTTCTTT
.	TRBV27	TRBJ2-3	.	CASSLSAGSGSSTDTQYF	TGTGCCAGCAGTTTATCGGCCGGGTCGGGGAGTAGCACAGATACGCAGTATTTT
.	TRBV28	TRBJ2-2	.	CASSNRQGSTGELFF	TGTGCCAGCAGTAACCGCCAGGGTTCAACCGGGGAGCTGTTTTTT
TRBD1	TRBV2	TRBJ2-5	.	CASQPRDRGQETQYF	TGTGCCAGTCAGCCCCGGGACAGGGGCCAAGAGACCCAGTACTTC
TRBD1	TRBV5-1	TRBJ2-3	.	CASRSGTGGPSTDTQYF	TGCGCCAGCAGGTCCGGGACAGGGGGCCCCAGCACAGATACGCAGTATTTT
.	TRBV7-9	TRBJ1-4	.	CASSLEREKLFF	TGTGCCAGCAGCCTAGAAAGGGAAAAACTGTTTTTT
TRBD1	TRBV28	TRBJ1-2	.	CASRPGQGVRGYTF	TGTGCCAGCAGGCCGGGACAGGGTGTACGGGGCTACACCTTC
.	TRBV30	TRBJ1-5	.	CAWSVPGNSNQPQHF	TGTGCCTGGAGTGTCCCGGGGAATAGCAATCAGCCCCAGCATTTT
.	TRBV5-1	TRBJ2-7	once	CASSLPLSPGREEQYF	TGCGCCAGCAGCTTGCCACTCTCACCGGGGCGAGAGGAGCAGTACTTC
TRBD1	TRBV9	TRBJ2-7	.	CASSGTGDEGEQYF	TGTGCCAGCAGCGGGACAGGGGATGAGGGCGAGCAGTACTTC
.	TRBV21-1	TRBJ1-2	.	CASSRTGAGYTF	TGTGCCAGCAGCAGAACAGGGGCGGGCTACACCTTC
.	TRBV15	TRBJ1-1	.	CATSSRTGNTEAFF	TGTGCCACCAGCAGCCGGACGGGGAACACTGAAGCTTTCTTT
.	TRBV3-1/TRBV3-2	TRBJ2-7	.	CASSQIIQGTYEQYF	TGTGCCAGCAGCCAAATCATCCAGGGAACCTACGAGCAGTACTTC
.	TRBV2	TRBJ2-4	.	CASRVSTWNIQYF	TGTGCCAGCAGAGTCAGCACTTGGAACATTCAGTACTTC
.	TRBV30	TRBJ2-7	.	CAWSVRYEQYF	TGTGCCTGGAGTGTACGGTACGAGCAGTACTTC
.	TRBV28	TRBJ2-7	.	CASSLTWEQYF	TGTGCCAGCAGCCTCACCTGGGAGCAGTACTTC
TRBD1	TRBV6-4	TRBJ2-2	.	CASSDRGHGELFF	TGTGCCAGCAGTGACAGGGGGCACGGGGAGCTGTTTTTT
.	TRBV27	TRBJ1-2	.	CASSPGGYTMGYTF	TGTGCCAGCAGCCCGGGAGGGTATACTATGGGCTACACCTTC
.	TRBV5-1	TRBJ2-2	.	CASRNSGNTGELFF	TGCGCCAGCAGGAATAGCGGGAACACCGGGGAGCTGTTTTTT
.	TRBV28	TRBJ1-5	.	CASSSRQGAYQPQHF	TGTGCCAGCAGCTCGAGGCAGGGTGCTTATCAGCCCCAGCATTTT
TRBD1	TRBV27	TRBJ2-2	.	CASSSPGQGARYTGELFF	TGTGCCAGCAGTTCGCCGGGACAGGGGGCGCGTTACACCGGGGAGCTGTTTTTT
TRBD2	TRBV7-3	TRBJ2-2	.	CATSGGATGELFF	TGTGCCACCAGCGGGGGGGCGACCGGGGAGCTGTTTTTT
.	TRBV6-5	TRBJ1-6	.	CASSYTRAGSPLHF	TGTGCCAGCAGTTACACCAGGGCAGGATCACCCCTCCACTTT
.	TRBV5-1	TRBJ1-5	.	CASSLGRDQPQHF	TGCGCCAGCAGCTTGGGCAGAGATCAGCCCCAGCATTTT
.	TRBV27	TRBJ1-1	.	CASSFGEGATEAFF	TGTGCCAGCAGTTTCGGCGAGGGTGCCACTGAAGCTTTCTTT
TRBD1	TRBV7-8	TRBJ2-1	once	CASSFGDRDYNEQFF	TGTGCCAGCAGCTTCGGGGACAGGGACTACAATGAGCAGTTCTTC
TRBD1	TRBV6-5	TRBJ2-3	once	CASSLDRGTDTQYF	TGTGCCAGCAGCCTGGACAGGGGCACAGATACGCAGTATTTT
TRBD1	TRBV5-8	TRBJ2-7	.	CASSLDGTAYEQYF	TGTGCCAGCAGCTTGGACGGGACAGCATACGAGCAGTACTTC
TRBD1	TRBV7-2	TRBJ1-4	.	CASSPDRGSEKLFF	TGTGCCAGCAGCCCCGACAGGGGTTCTGAAAAACTGTTTTTT
TRBD1	TRBV30	TRBJ1-1	.	CAWSVIRTGEGWRTEAFF	TGTGCCTGGAGTGTAATTAGGACAGGGGAAGGTTGGAGAACTGAAGCTTTCTTT
.	TRBV29-1	TRBJ1-2	.	CAVGGRDYGYTF	TGCGCGGTAGGAGGAAGGGACTATGGCTACACCTTC